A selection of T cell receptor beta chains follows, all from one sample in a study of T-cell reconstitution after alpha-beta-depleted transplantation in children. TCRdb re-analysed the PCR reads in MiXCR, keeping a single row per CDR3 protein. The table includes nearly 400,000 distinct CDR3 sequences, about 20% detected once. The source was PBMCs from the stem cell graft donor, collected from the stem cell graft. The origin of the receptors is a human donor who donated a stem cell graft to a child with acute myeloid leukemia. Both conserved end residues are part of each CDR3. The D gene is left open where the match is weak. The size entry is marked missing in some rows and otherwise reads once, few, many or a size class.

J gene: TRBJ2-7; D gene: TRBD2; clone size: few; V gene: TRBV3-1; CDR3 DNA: TGTGCCAGCAGCCAAACTAGCGGTGACTACGAGCAGTACTTC; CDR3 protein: CASSQTSGDYEQYF
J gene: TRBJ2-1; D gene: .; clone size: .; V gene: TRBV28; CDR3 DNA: TGTGCCAGCAGTTTAAGCGGGTGGTCCTACAATGAGCAGTTCTTC; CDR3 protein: CASSLSGWSYNEQFF
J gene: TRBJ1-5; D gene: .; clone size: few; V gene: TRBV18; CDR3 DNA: TGTGCCAGCTCACCGGCCGGGGGAGTAGGGCAGCCCCAGCATTTT; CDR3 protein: CASSPAGGVGQPQHF
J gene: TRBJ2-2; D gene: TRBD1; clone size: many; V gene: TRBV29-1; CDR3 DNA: TGCAGCGTTGAACGACAGGGGGCCGGGGAGCTGTTTTTT; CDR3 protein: CSVERQGAGELFF
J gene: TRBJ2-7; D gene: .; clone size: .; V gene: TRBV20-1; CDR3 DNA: TGCAGTGCTAGATGGATTCAGTACGAGCAGTACTTC; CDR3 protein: CSARWIQYEQYF
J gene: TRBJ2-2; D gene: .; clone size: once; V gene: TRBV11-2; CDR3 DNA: TGTGCCAGCAGCTTCGGGAGATATGACGCCGGGGAGCTGTTTTTT; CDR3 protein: CASSFGRYDAGELFF
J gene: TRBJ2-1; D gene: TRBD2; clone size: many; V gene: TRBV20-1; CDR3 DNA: TGCAGTGCTGAGCCTTCTCTAGCGGGATATTTCAATGAGCAGTTCTTC; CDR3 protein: CSAEPSLAGYFNEQFF
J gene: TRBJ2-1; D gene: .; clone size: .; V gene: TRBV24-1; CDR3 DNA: TGTGCCACCAGTGATCCCGGTGGGGTAGCATATGAGCAGTTCTTC; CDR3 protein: CATSDPGGVAYEQFF
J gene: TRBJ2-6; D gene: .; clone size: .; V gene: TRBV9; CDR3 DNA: TGTGCCAGCAGCGTAACCTCTGGGGCCAACGTCCTGACTTTC; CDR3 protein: CASSVTSGANVLTF
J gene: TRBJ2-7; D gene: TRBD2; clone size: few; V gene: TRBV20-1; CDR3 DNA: TGCAGTGCGCCCCGGCCTAGCGGGAGACGCGAGCAGTACTTC; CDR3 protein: CSAPRPSGRREQYF
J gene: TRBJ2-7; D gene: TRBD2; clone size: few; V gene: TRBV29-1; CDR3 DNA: TGCAGCGTTGAACACACTAGCGGGGCCTCCTACGAGCAGTACTTC; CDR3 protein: CSVEHTSGASYEQYF
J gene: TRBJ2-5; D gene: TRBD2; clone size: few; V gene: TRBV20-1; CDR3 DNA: TGCAGGGCTAGCGGGATCGGGGAGACCCAGTACTTC; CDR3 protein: CRASGIGETQYF
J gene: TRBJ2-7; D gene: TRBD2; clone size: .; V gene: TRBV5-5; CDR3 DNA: TGTGCCAGCAGCTTGTTGAGGACTAGCGGTTCCTACGAGCAGTACTTC; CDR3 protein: CASSLLRTSGSYEQYF
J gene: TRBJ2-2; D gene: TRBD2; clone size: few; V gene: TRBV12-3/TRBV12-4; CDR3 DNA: TGTGCCAGCAGGCCCCCGGGACTAGCGAACACCGGGGAGCTGTTTTTT; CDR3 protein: CASRPPGLANTGELFF
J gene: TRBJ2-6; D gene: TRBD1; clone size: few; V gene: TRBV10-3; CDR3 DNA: TGTGCCATCAGTCAGACCTTAATAGGACAGGGGGCTGCTGGGGCCAACGTCCTGACTTTC; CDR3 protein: CAISQTLIGQGAAGANVLTF
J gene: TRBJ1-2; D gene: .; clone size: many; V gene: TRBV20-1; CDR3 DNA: TGCAGTGCTAGACAGGCCACTAACTATGGCTACACCTTC; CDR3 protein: CSARQATNYGYTF
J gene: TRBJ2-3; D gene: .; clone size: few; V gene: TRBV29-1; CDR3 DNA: TGCAGCGTTCTTAGGAATACGCAGTATTTT; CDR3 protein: CSVLRNTQYF
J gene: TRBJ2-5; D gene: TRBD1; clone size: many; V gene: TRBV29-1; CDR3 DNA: TGCAGCGTTGAAGAAAAGACAGGGTACCCTTTGGAGACCCAGTACTTC; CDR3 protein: CSVEEKTGYPLETQYF
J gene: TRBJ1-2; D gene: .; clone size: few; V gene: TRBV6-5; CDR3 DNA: TGTGCCAGCAGTTACGGGGGGCGCGGCTACACCTTC; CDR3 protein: CASSYGGRGYTF
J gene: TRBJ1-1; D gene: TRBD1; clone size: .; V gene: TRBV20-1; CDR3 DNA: TGCAGTGCTAGGGGGACAGGGGGGGACACTGAAGCTTTCTTT; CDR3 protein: CSARGTGGDTEAFF
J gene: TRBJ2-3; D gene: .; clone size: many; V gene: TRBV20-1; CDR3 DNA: TGCAGTGCTTCACTCGCGACAGACACAGATACGCAGTATTTT; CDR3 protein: CSASLATDTDTQYF
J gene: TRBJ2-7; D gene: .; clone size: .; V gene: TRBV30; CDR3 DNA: TGTGCCTGGAGTGTAGGCTTCTACGAGCAGTACTTC; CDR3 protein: CAWSVGFYEQYF
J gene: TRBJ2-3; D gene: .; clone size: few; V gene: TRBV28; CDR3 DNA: TGTGCCAGCAGCCACACAAGCACAGATACGCAGTATTTT; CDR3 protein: CASSHTSTDTQYF
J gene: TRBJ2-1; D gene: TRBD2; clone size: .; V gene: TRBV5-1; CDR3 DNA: TGCGCCAGCAGCGGGGGACTAGCGGCCCCAGCGGGTGAGCAGTTCTTC; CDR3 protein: CASSGGLAAPAGEQFF
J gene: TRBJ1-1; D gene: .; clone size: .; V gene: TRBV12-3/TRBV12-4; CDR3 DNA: TGTGCCAGCAGTTCCCGAGGGGCTGAAGCTTTCTTT; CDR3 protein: CASSSRGAEAFF
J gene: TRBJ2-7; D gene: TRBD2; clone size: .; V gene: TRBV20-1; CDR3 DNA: TGCAGTGCTAGAGAAGGACTAGCGGGAGGGCGGGACGAGCAGTACTTC; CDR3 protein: CSAREGLAGGRDEQYF
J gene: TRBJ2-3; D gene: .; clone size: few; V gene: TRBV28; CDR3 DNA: TGTGCCAGCACGGTGACTAGCACAGATACGCAGTATTTT; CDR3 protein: CASTVTSTDTQYF
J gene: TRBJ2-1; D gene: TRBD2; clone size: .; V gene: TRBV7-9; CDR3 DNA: TGTGCCAGCAGCTTAGAGGAGGCGGGAGGCCTCGATGAGCAGTTCTTC; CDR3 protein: CASSLEEAGGLDEQFF
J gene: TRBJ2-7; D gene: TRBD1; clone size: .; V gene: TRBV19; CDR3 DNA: TGTGCCAGTAGCTCGCCGGGACAGGGGGCGAACGAGCAGTACTTC; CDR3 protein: CASSSPGQGANEQYF
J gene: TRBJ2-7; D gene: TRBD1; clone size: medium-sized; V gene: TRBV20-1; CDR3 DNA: TGCGGTGTCGACAGGGGGTTAGGGGAGCAGTACTTC; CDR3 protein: CGVDRGLGEQYF
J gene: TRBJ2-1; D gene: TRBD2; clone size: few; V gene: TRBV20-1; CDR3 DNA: TGCAGTGCTGGGACTAAGGAGCAGTTCTTC; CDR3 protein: CSAGTKEQFF
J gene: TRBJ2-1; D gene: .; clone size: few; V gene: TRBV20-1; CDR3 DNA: TGCAGTGCTTACGAGAATGTGGTCTCCTACAATGAGCAGTTCTTC; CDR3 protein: CSAYENVVSYNEQFF
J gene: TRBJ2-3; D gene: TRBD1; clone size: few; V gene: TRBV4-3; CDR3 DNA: TGCGCCAGCAGCCAAGATTGGAGGACAGGGGATCTTTCGCAGTATTTT; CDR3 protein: CASSQDWRTGDLSQYF
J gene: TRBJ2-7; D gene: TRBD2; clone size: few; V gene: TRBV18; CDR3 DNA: TGTGCCAGCTCACCCTGGCCGGGACTAGCGGGAGCGGGAACCTACGAGCAGTACTTC; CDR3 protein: CASSPWPGLAGAGTYEQYF
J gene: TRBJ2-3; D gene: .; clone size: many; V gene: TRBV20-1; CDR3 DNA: TGCAGTGCTAGGATCCGGGTCGCAGATACGCAGTATTTT; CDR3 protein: CSARIRVADTQYF
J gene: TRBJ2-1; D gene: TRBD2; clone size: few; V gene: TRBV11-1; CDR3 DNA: TGTGCCAGCCCCCCGGAGCTACGGACTAGCGGGGTCTCCTACAATGAGCAGTTCTTC; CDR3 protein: CASPPELRTSGVSYNEQFF
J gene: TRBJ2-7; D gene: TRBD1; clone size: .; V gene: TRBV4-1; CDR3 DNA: TGCGCCAGCAGCCAACGTGGGCTCGGACAGGGATCCTACGAGCAGTACTTC; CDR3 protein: CASSQRGLGQGSYEQYF
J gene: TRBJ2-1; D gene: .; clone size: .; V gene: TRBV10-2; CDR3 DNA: TGCGCCAGCAGTGAGTCTGCGGGAAGGGATGAGCAGTTCTTC; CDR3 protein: CASSESAGRDEQFF
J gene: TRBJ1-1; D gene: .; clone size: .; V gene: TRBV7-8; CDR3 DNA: TGTGCCAGCAGCTCGACGGGCGGCTACACTGAAGCTTTCTTT; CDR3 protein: CASSSTGGYTEAFF
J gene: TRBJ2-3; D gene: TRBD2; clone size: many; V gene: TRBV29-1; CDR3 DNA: TGCAGCACTGACCTAGCGGGAGGCACAGATACGCAGTATTTT; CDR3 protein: CSTDLAGGTDTQYF
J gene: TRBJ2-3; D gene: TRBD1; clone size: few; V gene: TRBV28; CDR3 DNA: TGTGCCAGCAGTCCTACAGGGGACGGGACAGATACGCAGTATTTT; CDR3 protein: CASSPTGDGTDTQYF
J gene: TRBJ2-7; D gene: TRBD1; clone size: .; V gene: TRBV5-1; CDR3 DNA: TGCGCCAGCAGCCCTACCGGGACAGGGTTTGTGGAGCAGTACTTC; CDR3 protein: CASSPTGTGFVEQYF
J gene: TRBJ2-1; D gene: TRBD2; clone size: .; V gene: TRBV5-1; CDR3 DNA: TGCGCCAGCAGCTTGGATGGGACTAGCGGAGTAAATGAGCAGTTCTTC; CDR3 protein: CASSLDGTSGVNEQFF